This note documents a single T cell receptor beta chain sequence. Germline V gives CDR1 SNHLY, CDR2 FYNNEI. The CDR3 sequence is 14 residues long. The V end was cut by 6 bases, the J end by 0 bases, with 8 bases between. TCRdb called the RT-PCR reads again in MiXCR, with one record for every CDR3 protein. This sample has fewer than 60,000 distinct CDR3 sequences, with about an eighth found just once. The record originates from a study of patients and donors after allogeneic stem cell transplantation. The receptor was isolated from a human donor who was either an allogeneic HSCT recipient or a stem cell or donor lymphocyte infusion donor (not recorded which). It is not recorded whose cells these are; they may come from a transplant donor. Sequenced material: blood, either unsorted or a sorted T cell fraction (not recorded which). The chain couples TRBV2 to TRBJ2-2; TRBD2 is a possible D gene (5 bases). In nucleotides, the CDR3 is TGTGCCAGCAGACCCGGGACGAACACCGGGGAGCTGTTTTTT. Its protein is CASRPGTNTGELFF. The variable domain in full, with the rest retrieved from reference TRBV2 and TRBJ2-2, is EPEVTQTPSHQVTQMGQEVILRCVPISNHLYFYWYRQILGQKVEFLVSFYNNEISEKSEIFDDQFSVERPDGSNFTLKIRSTKLEDSAMYFCASRPGTNTGELFFGEGSRLTVL.